This TCR beta chain comes out of a study of molecular identifiers for immune sequencing clone quantification. Concerning this clonotype itself: The target antigen is unknown. A much larger clone is a single base away; this may be a read error.

Overall study results and limits: In cases of identical TCR molecules sharing a barcode, highly expanded clone sizes could be underestimated.

Trimming pared 1 base from V and 7 bases from J, leaving 14 bases between. Germline lookup yields CDR1 MNHEY and CDR2 SVGAGI. The CDR3 totals 14 residues. For bulk TCR libraries, previously described methods and listed TCR primers were used. One entry per CDR3 protein, called by TCRdb with MiXCR from the PCR reads. The sample carries about 100,000 distinct CDR3 sequences, around a third recorded once. This TCR was recovered from a human donor in good health. Some libraries in this study had Jurkat cell RNA spiked in. Sequences were obtained from naive CD8+ T cells from blood, with Jurkat cell RNA spiked in. Sample subset: FACS-sorted CD8+CD4-CCR7+CD45RA+ naive T cells. The chain combines TRBV6-5 with TRBJ2-7; D tentatively reads TRBD1 or TRBD2 (5 bases each). CDR3 in DNA: TGTGCCAGCAGTTACTTGGGGGTAAGAGGAGAGCAGTACTTC. Protein product: CASSYLGVRGEQYF.